This T cell receptor beta chain was sequenced during a study of blood T cell repertoires in COVID-19. Across the whole study: Samples of COVID-19 (acute and convalescent) were obtained from the United States, Italy and Spain.

CDR3 length: 14 amino acids. Per germline, CDR1 ENHRY and CDR2 SYGVKD. Deletions cut 7 bases from V and 5 bases from J, with 17 bases between. Original methodology: Amplification with reference gene primers provided the estimates of nucleated cell counts. The data were produced by immunoSEQ multiplex PCR, yet TCRdb's version contains in-frame clones alone and is incomplete. V and J calls and clone size are those listed in that table; D and trimming were worked out from the DNA. The sample carries about 140,000 clones, 70% to 85% recorded once. The sequencing input was peripheral blood. This receptor was taken from a woman aged 80 or over in a cohort sampled during active or convalescent COVID-19. The J gene is TRBJ1-1, the V gene TRBV10-3, with TRBD1 as a possible D gene (5 bases). In nucleotides, the CDR3 is TGTGCCATCACCCGGGACTCCGTCGGAACTGAAGCTTTCTTT. Translated: CAITRDSVGTEAFF.